One and the same sample provided the 11 T cell receptor beta chains below, sequenced in a study of blood T cell repertoires in COVID-19. Libraries were prepared by immunoSEQ multiplex PCR; TCRdb keeps only in-frame clonotypes and omits some of them. The sample carries roughly 250,000 clones, about nine tenths recorded once. Sequencing used PBMCs or T cells enriched from blood (not recorded which). These TCRs come from a woman aged 50 to 60 who had recovered from COVID-19.

CDR3: CASSGGTVNQPQHF. The CDR3 DNA follows: TGTGCCAGCAGTGGGGGGACAGTTAATCAGCCCCAGCATTTT. This chain links TRBV25-1 with TRBJ1-5; 7 positions match TRBD1. CDR3 size: 14 residues. Trimming cost V 4 bases and J 4 bases; bases outside gene matches: 4. Germline CDR1 is MGHDK and CDR2 is SYGVNS.

V is TRBV6-4 and J is TRBJ2-1; D is unclear. Germline CDR1 is MRHNA and CDR2 is SNTAGT. The CDR3 has 14 residues. The germline V and J ends were trimmed by 4 bases and 4 bases, with 11 bases remaining between them. The CDR3 DNA reads as TGTGCCAGCAGTGGTACTTTTCCTTACAATGAGCAGTTCTTC. It codes for CASSGTFPYNEQFF.

This sequence joins TRBV28 and TRBJ2-5; D perhaps matches TRBD1 (5 bases). V was pared by 6 bases and J by 2 bases, with 13 bases between. The CDR3 length is 14 residues. The germline CDR1 and CDR2 sequences are MDHEN and SYDVKM. CDR3 DNA sequence: TGTGCCAGCAGCTTTGACAGAAGACAAGAGACCCAGTACTTC. As protein: CASSFDRRQETQYF.

The CDR3 sequence: CASLTDRMLGAFF. CDR3 coding DNA: TGTGCCAGCCTGACGGACAGAATGCTCGGGGCTTTCTTT. The chain has TRBV18 and TRBJ1-1; a weak D match, TRBD1 (6 bases). Germline V CDR1 and CDR2: KGHSH, LQKENI. Trimming cost V 8 bases and J 11 bases, with 21 bases left between them. The CDR3 runs 13 residues.

This clone was recorded only once. This chain joins TRBV5-1 and TRBJ1-2; D unclear. Between the trimmed V and J ends, which lost 4 bases and 6 bases, there was a span of 19 bases. The CDR3 consists of 15 residues. Germline V CDR1 and CDR2: SGHRS, YFSETQ. In DNA form, the CDR3 reads TGCGCCAGCAGCGTGGTTCCTCTCGCCGGGAATGGCTACACCTTC. This sequence encodes CASSVVPLAGNGYTF.

The V and J genes are TRBV6-5 and TRBJ1-2, with D possibly being TRBD1 (6 bases). The CDR3 sequence is 16 residues long. Germline CDR1 MNHEY, CDR2 SVGAGI. V lost 0 bases and J 1 base, leaving 12 bases between the germline ends. Here the CDR3 reads CASSYSTGRGNYGYTF. DNA for the CDR3: TGTGCCAGCAGTTACTCAACCGGCAGGGGTAACTATGGCTACACCTTC.

J is TRBJ2-7 and V is TRBV6-2 or TRBV6-3; 10 bases are a match to TRBD2. The CDR3 totals 16 residues. J gave up 7 bases and V 5 bases, and 14 bases lay outside the gene matches. Germline CDR1 and CDR2: MNHEY and SVGEGT. The CDR3 nucleotides are TGTGCCAGCAGTCCCCTACCGGCTAGCGGGAGACTGGAGCAGTACTTC. Its protein is CASSPLPASGRLEQYF.

CDR3 region: CSVAEGDEQYF. CDR3 DNA sequence: TGCAGCGTTGCCGAGGGGGACGAGCAGTACTTC. The chain uses TRBV29-1 and TRBJ2-7, with D possibly TRBD1 on 6 matching bases. V was pared by 4 bases and J by 5 bases, with 9 bases between. Germline assignment: CDR1 SQVTM and CDR2 ANQGSEA. The CDR3 is 11 amino acids.

The chain uses TRBV27 and TRBJ1-6; D perhaps matches TRBD1 (6 bases). CDR3 length equals 16 residues. V was pared by 5 bases and J by 6 bases, with 17 bases between. Germline V gene data show CDR1 as MNHEY and CDR2 as SMNVEV (reference sequence). The CDR3 loop reads CASSGKRQVLNSPLHF. As DNA, the CDR3 is TGTGCCAGCAGTGGCAAAAGACAGGTTCTTAATTCACCCCTCCACTTT.

The chain links TRBV28 to TRBJ1-2; D is possibly TRBD1 (5 bases). V lost 8 bases and J 5 bases, leaving 15 bases between the germline ends. This CDR3 has 13 residues. CDR1 and CDR2 from the germline V gene are MDHEN and SYDVKM. CDR3 nucleotides: TGTGCCAGCCGGATCAAAACAGGTTATGGCTACACCTTC. As protein: CASRIKTGYGYTF.

V and J are TRBV7-2 and TRBJ2-1; TRBD2 agrees at 8 bases. The ends lost 2 bases at V and 6 bases at J; junction bases unmatched: 12. CDR1 SGHTA and CDR2 FQGNSA come from the germline V gene. This CDR3 region has 17 residues. DNA for the CDR3: TGTGCCAGCAGCTTAAGGTCGGGAGGGGTATCGCCCAATGAGCAGTTCTTC. Its translation: CASSLRSGGVSPNEQFF. Supplemented by reference TRBV7-2 and TRBJ2-1, the full variable domain reads GAGVSQSPSNKVTEKGKDVELRCDPISGHTALYWYRQSLGQGLEFLIYFQGNSAPDKSGLPSDRFSAERTGGSVSTLTIQRTQQEDSAVYLCASSLRSGGVSPNEQFFGPGTRLTVL.